This T cell receptor beta chain emerged from a study of identical twins. General study results and limits: Out-of-frame beta sequences exhibited a weaker degree of excess twin sharing.

Template switching (which added a universal primer site) was used, and cDNA carried unique molecular identifiers. TCRdb processed the 5' RACE reads anew with MiXCR; each CDR3 protein has one entry. The table includes roughly 500,000 distinct CDR3 sequences, approximately 22% detected once. The germline V gene has CDR1 DFQATT and CDR2 SNEGSKA (reference sequence). Trimming took 2 bases from V and 9 from J; bases not matched to a gene: 13. CDR3 size: 15 residues. There were only healthy Caucasians among the donors. Concerning this clonotype: Its antigen is unknown.

The same data also contributed to another study, on T cells expressing NK-cell markers.

The receptor was isolated from a woman aged 18-29 years in good health. This sequence joins TRBV20-1 and TRBJ2-3; 8 nucleotides line up with TRBD2. Sequencing was performed on CD4+ T cells sorted from blood. This chain's CDR3 is CSARKNRGGLDTQYF. In nucleotides, the CDR3 is TGCAGTGCTAGAAAAAACCGGGGGGGCCTCGACACGCAGTATTTT.